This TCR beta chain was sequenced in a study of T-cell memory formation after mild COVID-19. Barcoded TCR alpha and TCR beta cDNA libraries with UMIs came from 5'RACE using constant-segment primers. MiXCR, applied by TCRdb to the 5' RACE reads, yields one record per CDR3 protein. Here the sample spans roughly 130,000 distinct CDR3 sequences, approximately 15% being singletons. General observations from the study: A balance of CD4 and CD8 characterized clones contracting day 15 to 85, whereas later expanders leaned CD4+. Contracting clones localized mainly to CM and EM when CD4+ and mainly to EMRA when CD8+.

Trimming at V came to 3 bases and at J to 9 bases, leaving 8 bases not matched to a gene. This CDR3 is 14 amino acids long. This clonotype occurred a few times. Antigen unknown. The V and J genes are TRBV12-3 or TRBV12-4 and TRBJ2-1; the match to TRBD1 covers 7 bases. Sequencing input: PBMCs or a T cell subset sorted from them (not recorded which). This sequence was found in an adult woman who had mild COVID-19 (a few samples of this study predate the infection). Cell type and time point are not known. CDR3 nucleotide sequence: TGTGCCAGCAGTTTTTTAGACAGGGAAGTTGAGCAGTTCTTC. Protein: CASSFLDREVEQFF.